The 6 T cell receptor beta chains in this list originate from one sample, sequenced in a study of blood T cell repertoires in COVID-19 (dated by TCRdb to the early 2020s). Receptors were amplified or captured by the immunoSEQ multiplex PCR assay. The clones in this table, taken by TCRdb from immuneACCESS, are in-frame only. Not every clone is retained; where verified, under half of the shortfall comes from an unresolved V gene, and the cause of the rest is unknown. This sample lists about 210,000 clones; about 86% were detected once. The ten largest account for roughly 8% of the sample. The sequenced sample was peripheral blood. Receptors were obtained from a woman aged 50 to 60 with acute or convalescent COVID-19.

DNA for the CDR3: TGTGCCAGCAGAATGGACAGAAATGGAAACACCATATATTTT. Translated: CASRMDRNGNTIYF. The chain is built from TRBV6-5 and TRBJ1-3; D perhaps matches TRBD1 (6 bases). Germline loops: CDR1 MNHEY, CDR2 SVGAGI. Trimming cost V 6 bases and J 3 bases, with 12 bases left between them. This CDR3 region has 14 residues.

J is TRBJ2-5 and V is TRBV27; maybe TRBD2 (5 bases). The germline gives CDR1 MNHEY, CDR2 SMNVEV (reference sequence). The CDR3 runs to 14 residues. V was cut by 5 bases and J by 4 bases, with 14 bases left in between. The CDR3 sequence: CASSTVLAPETQYF. Written as DNA, the CDR3 is TGTGCCAGCAGTACGGTTCTAGCTCCAGAGACCCAGTACTTC.

The J gene is TRBJ1-1, the V gene TRBV9, with D possibly TRBD1 on 5 matching bases. This CDR3 is built from 14 residues. Trimming removed 0 bases from V and 4 bases from J, with 10 bases in between. Germline values: CDR1 SGDLS, CDR2 YYNGEE. CDR3 in DNA: TGTGCCAGCAGCGTAGAAGGGGATGTCACTGAAGCTTTCTTT. Its protein is CASSVEGDVTEAFF. Full variable domain (remainder filled in from reference TRBV9 and TRBJ1-1): DSGVTQTPKHLITATGQRVTLRCSPRSGDLSVYWYQQSLDQGLQFLIQYYNGEERAKGNILERFSAQQFPDLHSELNLSSLELGDSALYFCASSVEGDVTEAFFGQGTRLTVV.

The chain has TRBV11-2 and TRBJ2-7; D might be TRBD1 (6 bases). In germline, CDR1 is SGHAT, CDR2 FQNNGV. Trimming removed 1 base at V and 1 base at J, with 23 bases between. This CDR3 has 19 residues. CDR3: CASSLGGLSSNGRSYEQYF. The DNA for the CDR3 is TGTGCCAGCAGCTTAGGGGGGCTGAGTTCTAACGGCAGGTCCTACGAGCAGTACTTC.

This clone was observed a few times. The V gene is TRBV14, the J gene TRBJ2-1; 8 positions agree with TRBD1. CDR1 SGHDN and CDR2 FVKESK come from the germline V gene. The V and J ends lost 4 bases and 7 bases, in that order; junction bases with no gene match: 6. This CDR3 spans 14 amino acids. The CDR3 loop reads CASSRQGKGNEQFF. Written as DNA, the CDR3 is TGTGCCAGCAGCCGACAGGGGAAGGGGAATGAGCAGTTCTTC.

The V call is TRBV2, the J call TRBJ2-4; TRBD1 might be the D (5 bases). Germline V lookup: CDR1 SNHLY, CDR2 FYNNEI. CDR3 length: 17 amino acids. V was cut by 8 bases and J by 0 bases, with 20 bases left in between. CDR3 DNA: TGTGCCAGCGCCGATTTGACCCAAGGGGAAGCCAAAAACATTCAGTACTTC. Its translation is CASADLTQGEAKNIQYF.